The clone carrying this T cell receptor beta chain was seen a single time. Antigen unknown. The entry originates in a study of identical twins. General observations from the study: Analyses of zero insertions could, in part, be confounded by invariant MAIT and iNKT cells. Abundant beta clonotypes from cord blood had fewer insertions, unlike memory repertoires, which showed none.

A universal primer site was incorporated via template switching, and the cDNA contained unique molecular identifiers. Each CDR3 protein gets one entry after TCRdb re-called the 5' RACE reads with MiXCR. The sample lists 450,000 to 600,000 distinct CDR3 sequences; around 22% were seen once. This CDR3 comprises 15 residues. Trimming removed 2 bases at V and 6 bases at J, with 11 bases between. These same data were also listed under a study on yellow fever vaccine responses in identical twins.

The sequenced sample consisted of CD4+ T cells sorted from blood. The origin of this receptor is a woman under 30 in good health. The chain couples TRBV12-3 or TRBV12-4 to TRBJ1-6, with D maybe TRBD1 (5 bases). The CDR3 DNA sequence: TGTGCCAGCAGTTTAATGAGGGGCCGTAATTCACCCCTCCACTTT. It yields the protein CASSLMRGRNSPLHF.